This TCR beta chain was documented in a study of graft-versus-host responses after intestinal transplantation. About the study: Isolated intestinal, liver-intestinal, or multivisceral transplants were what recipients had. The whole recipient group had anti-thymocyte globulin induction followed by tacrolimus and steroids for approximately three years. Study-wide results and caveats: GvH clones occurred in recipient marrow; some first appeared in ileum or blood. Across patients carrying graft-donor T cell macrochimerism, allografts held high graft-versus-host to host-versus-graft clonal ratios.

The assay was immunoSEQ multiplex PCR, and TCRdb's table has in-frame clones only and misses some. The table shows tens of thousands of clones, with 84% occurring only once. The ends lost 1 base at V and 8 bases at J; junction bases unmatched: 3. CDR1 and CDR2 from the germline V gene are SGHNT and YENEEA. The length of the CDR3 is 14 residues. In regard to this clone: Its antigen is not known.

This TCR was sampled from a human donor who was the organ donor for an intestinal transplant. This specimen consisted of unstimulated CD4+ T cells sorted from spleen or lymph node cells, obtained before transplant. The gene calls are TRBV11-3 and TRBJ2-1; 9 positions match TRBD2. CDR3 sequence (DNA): TGTGCCAGCAGCTTAGCTAGCGGGACGGATGAGCAGTTCTTC. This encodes CASSLASGTDEQFF.